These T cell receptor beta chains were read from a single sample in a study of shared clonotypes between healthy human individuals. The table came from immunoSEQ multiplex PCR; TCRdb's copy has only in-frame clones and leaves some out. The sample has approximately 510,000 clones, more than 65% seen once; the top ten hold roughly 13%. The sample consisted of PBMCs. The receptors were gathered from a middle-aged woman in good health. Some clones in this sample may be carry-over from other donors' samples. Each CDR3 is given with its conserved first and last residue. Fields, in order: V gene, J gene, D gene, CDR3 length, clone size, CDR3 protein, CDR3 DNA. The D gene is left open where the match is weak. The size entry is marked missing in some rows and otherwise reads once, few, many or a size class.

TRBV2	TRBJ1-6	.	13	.	CASSGGMGSPLHF	TGTGCCAGCAGTGGTGGGATGGGTTCACCCCTCCACTTT
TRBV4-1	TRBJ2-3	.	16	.	CASSQEGTPNTDTQYF	TGCGCCAGCAGCCAAGAGGGAACACCTAACACAGATACGCAGTATTTT
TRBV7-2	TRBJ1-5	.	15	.	CASSLSRAINQPQHF	TGTGCCAGCAGCTTAAGTAGGGCGATCAATCAGCCCCAGCATTTT
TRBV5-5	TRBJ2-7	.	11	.	CASRGCYAQYF	TGTGCCAGCAGGGGCTGTTACGCGCAGTACTTC
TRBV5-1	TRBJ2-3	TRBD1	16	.	CASSWSDRGIADTQYF	TGCGCCAGCAGCTGGTCCGACAGGGGGATCGCAGATACGCAGTATTTT
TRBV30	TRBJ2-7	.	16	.	CAWAPPGSQANYEQYF	TGTGCCTGGGCCCCACCCGGGAGTCAAGCAAACTACGAGCAGTACTTC
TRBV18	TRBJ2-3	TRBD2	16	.	CASSPASGSVTDTQYF	TGTGCCAGCTCACCGGCTAGCGGGAGTGTGACAGATACGCAGTATTTT
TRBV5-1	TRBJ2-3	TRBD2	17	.	CASSWTSGRESTDTQYF	TGCGCCAGCAGCTGGACTAGCGGGAGGGAGAGCACAGATACGCAGTATTTT
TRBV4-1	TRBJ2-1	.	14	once	CASSQDPSSSEQFF	TGCGCCAGCAGCCAGGACCCGTCTAGTAGTGAGCAGTTCTTC
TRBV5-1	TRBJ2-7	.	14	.	CASSPAVPSYEQYF	TGCGCCAGCAGCCCGGCTGTCCCTTCCTACGAGCAGTACTTC
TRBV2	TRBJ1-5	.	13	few	CASGAEGNQPQHF	TGTGCCAGCGGGGCGGAGGGCAATCAGCCCCAGCATTTT
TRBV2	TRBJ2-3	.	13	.	CASSGSGLYTQYF	TGTGCCAGCAGTGGATCGGGGTTATATACGCAGTATTTT
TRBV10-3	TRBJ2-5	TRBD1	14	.	CAIRADRAGETQYF	TGTGCCATCAGGGCGGACAGGGCGGGGGAGACCCAGTACTTC
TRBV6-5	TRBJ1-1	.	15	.	CASSRNRLANTEAFF	TGTGCCAGCAGCCGAAACCGACTCGCGAACACTGAAGCTTTCTTT
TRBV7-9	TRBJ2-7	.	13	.	CASSLGGLDEQYF	TGTGCCAGCAGCTTAGGGGGCCTAGACGAGCAGTACTTC